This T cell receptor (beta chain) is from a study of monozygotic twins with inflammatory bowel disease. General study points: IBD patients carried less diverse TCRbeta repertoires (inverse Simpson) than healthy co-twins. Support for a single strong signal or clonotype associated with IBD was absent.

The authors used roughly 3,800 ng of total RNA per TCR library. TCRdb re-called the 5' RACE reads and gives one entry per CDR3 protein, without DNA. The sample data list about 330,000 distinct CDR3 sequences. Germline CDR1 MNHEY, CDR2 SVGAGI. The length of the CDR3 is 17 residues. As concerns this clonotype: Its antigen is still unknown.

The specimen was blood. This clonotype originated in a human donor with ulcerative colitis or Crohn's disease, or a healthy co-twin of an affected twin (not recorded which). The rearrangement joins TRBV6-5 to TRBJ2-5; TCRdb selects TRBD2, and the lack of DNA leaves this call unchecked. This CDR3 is CASSSGLAGGPGETQYF.